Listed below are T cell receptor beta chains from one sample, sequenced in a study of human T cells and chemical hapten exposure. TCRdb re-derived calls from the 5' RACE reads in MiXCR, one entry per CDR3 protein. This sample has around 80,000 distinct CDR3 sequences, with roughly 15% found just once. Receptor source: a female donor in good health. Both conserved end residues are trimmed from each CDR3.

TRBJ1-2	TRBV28	ASSAGTEFYGYT
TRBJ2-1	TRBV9	ASSGSGGQRNEQF
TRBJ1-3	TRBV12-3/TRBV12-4	ASSLTRITGNTIY
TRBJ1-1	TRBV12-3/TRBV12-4	ASSVRTLGTEAF
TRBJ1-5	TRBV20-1	SAREALYSNQPQH
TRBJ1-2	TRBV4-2	ASSQQVVEDGYT
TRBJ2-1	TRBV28	ASKPRQGFYNEQF
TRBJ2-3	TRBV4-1	ASSFRLAGVSGDTQY
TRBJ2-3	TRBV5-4	ASSFGTGGREPDTQY
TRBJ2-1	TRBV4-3	ASSQEFLAGLSYNEQF
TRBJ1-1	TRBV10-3	AISERGQNTEAF
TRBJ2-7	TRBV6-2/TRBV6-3	ASSFHHLEGNEQY
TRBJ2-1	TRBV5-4	ASSPSPSGRYYNEQF
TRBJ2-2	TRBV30	AWSVQGANTGELF
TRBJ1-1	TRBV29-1	SSRAGWGMNTEAF
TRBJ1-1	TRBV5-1	ASSSGQGPKETEAF